This paragraph reports one T cell receptor beta chain. Its matching antigen is unknown. The germline V gene encodes CDR1 LNHNV and CDR2 YYDKDF (reference sequence). CDR3 length equals 17 residues. Trimming at V came to 1 base and at J to 5 bases, leaving 11 bases not matched to a gene. The sample belongs to a study of post-analysis software for immune sequencing data. The study's findings and limits: Among roughly five TRBV segments more frequent in patients than controls were TRBV5-6, TRBV5-1 and TRBV20-1.

Each TCR beta cDNA library carried unique molecular identifiers. TCRdb reanalysed the PCR reads using MiXCR and keeps one entry per CDR3 protein. The sample carries approximately 690,000 distinct CDR3 sequences, roughly three fifths recorded once. The TCR comes from a girl aged 2 to 9 with multiple sclerosis. The V gene is TRBV15, the J gene TRBJ2-3, with 8 bases matching TRBD2. Sequencing was done on a sample of blood. DNA of the CDR3: TGTGCCACCAGCAGAGGATTATTGGCGGGGGGCCTAGATACGCAGTATTTT. It specifies CATSRGLLAGGLDTQYF.